Each of the 16 T cell receptor beta chains below was sequenced from the same sample in a study of T cell responses to AZD1222 COVID-19 vaccine. Assay: immunoSEQ multiplex PCR; the TCRdb copy retains only in-frame clones and omits some. The profile covers around 120,000 clones, with roughly 87% appearing a single time and 7.5% taken by the ten largest. The sample was peripheral blood, taken on day 0 of AZD1222 vaccination. These receptors all stem from an adult in good health.

This rearrangement joins TRBV18 to TRBJ1-1, with D uncertain. The CDR3 consists of 14 residues. The V and J ends lost 6 bases and 7 bases respectively, with 18 bases between them. Germline lookup yields CDR1 KGHSH and CDR2 LQKENI. This CDR3 is CASSSRLGSLEAFF. The CDR3 DNA follows: TGTGCCAGCTCGTCTCGGCTAGGGTCCCTTGAAGCTTTCTTT.

The chain uses TRBV2 and TRBJ2-7; 7 bases agree with TRBD1. CDR3 size: 15 residues. J lost 2 bases, V lost 6 bases, and 10 bases had no gene match. The germline V gene encodes CDR1 SNHLY and CDR2 FYNNEI. CDR3 coding DNA: TGTGCCAGCAGAAAGGGGGACAGAGCAACCTACGAGCAGTACTTC. Amino acids: CASRKGDRATYEQYF.

This chain links TRBV24-1 with TRBJ2-2, with D perhaps matching TRBD1 (6 bases). Germline loops: CDR1 KGHDR, CDR2 SFDVKD. The CDR3 is 15 amino acids. Trimming took 11 bases from V and 4 from J, leaving 19 bases between them. The DNA of the CDR3 is TGTGCCAGCTCAGGGGCAGGCGGTCCCACCGGGGAGCTGTTTTTT. Translating it yields CASSGAGGPTGELFF.

J is TRBJ1-5 and V is TRBV14; 9 bases line up with TRBD1. This CDR3 comprises 17 residues. The V and J ends lost 9 bases and 0 bases, in that order; junction bases with no gene match: 12. Germline V gives CDR1 SGHDN, CDR2 FVKESK. The CDR3 sequence is CARVHGTGHYSNQPQHF. DNA of the CDR3: TGTGCCAGAGTCCACGGGACAGGGCATTATAGCAATCAGCCCCAGCATTTT.

The chain carries TRBV11-3 and TRBJ2-2; 9 positions match TRBD1. The CDR3 consists of 16 residues. Germline trimming cut 6 bases from V and 4 bases from J; bases unmatched to any gene: 9. Germline-derived CDR1 and CDR2 are SGHNT and YENEEA. CDR3 in amino acids: CASRKDRGGITGELFF. CDR3 DNA sequence: TGTGCCAGCAGAAAGGACAGGGGAGGGATCACCGGGGAGCTGTTTTTT. The variable domain in full, completed from reference TRBV11-3 and TRBJ2-2, reads EAGVVQSPRYKIIEKKQPVAFWCNPISGHNTLYWYLQNLGQGPELLIRYENEEAVDDSQLPKDRFSAERLKGVDSTLKIQPAELGDSAVYLCASRKDRGGITGELFFGEGSRLTVL.

This sequence joins TRBV28 and TRBJ1-4; 7 bases align to TRBD1. CDR1 and CDR2 (germline): MDHEN, SYDVKM. With V trimmed by 2 bases and J by 13 bases, 7 bases remained unmatched. The CDR3 has 13 amino acids. The CDR3 loop reads CASSLADRAGLFF. CDR3 sequence (DNA): TGTGCCAGCAGTTTAGCCGACAGGGCTGGACTGTTTTTT. Variable domain in full (rest from reference TRBV28 and TRBJ1-4): DVKVTQSSRYLVKRTGEKVFLECVQDMDHENMFWYRQDPGLGLRLIYFSYDVKMKEKGDIPEGYSVSREKKERFSLILESASTNQTSMYLCASSLADRAGLFFGSGTQLSVL.

In the case of this clone: This specimen includes other DNA sequences encoding the same CDR3. The rearrangement joins TRBV2 to TRBJ2-7; TRBD1 is a possible D gene (7 bases). This CDR3 has 12 residues. With 6 bases removed from V and 3 bases from J, the gap between germline ends came to 9 bases. Germline CDR1 reads SNHLY; CDR2 reads FYNNEI. In DNA, the CDR3 is TGTGCCAGCAGCCAGGGGGGCTACGAGCAGTACTTC. Protein product: CASSQGGYEQYF.

This chain links TRBV4-1 with TRBJ2-7, with 8 bases fitting TRBD1. The CDR3 length is 15 residues. The junction had 5 bases not matched to a gene; V was cut back by 4 bases and J by 0 bases. Per germline, CDR1 MGHRA and CDR2 YSYEKL. The CDR3 is CASSLLDRVSYEQYF. DNA of the CDR3: TGCGCCAGCAGCCTCTTGGACAGGGTCTCCTACGAGCAGTACTTC.

The chain links TRBV19 to TRBJ1-3; TRBD1 is a possible D gene (6 bases). This CDR3 contains 17 residues. The germline gives CDR1 LNHDA, CDR2 SQIVND (reference sequence). The ends were cut back, 6 bases at V and 0 bases at J, with 18 bases in the middle. CDR3 protein: CASRAQDRSHSGNTIYF. The CDR3 DNA follows: TGTGCCAGTAGGGCCCAAGACAGGAGCCACTCTGGAAACACCATATATTTT.

This clone was recorded once. The chain employs TRBV7-9 and TRBJ1-3, with D possibly TRBD1 on 5 matching bases. Trimming took 4 bases from V and 2 from J, leaving 15 bases between them. Germline assignment: CDR1 SEHNR and CDR2 FQNEAQ (reference sequence). The CDR3 has 16 residues. Here the CDR3 reads CASSSLRGQAGNTIYF. CDR3 sequence (DNA): TGTGCCAGCAGCTCTTTAAGGGGCCAGGCTGGAAACACCATATATTTT.

The chain couples TRBV7-8 to TRBJ1-1; D unresolved. V lost 4 bases to trimming and J lost 0 bases, with 12 bases between them. Germline CDR1 and CDR2: SGHVS and FQNEAQ. The CDR3 loop spans 15 amino acids. CDR3 sequence: CASSYYSSVNTEAFF. The CDR3 coding sequence is TGTGCCAGCAGCTATTATAGTTCTGTGAACACTGAAGCTTTCTTT.

This clone was detected a few times. The chain joins TRBV28 to TRBJ1-4, with a possible D match to TRBD1 (5 bases). V lost 3 bases, J lost 4 bases, and 15 bases lay in between. The CDR3 loop spans 16 amino acids. The germline CDR1 and CDR2 sequences are MDHEN and SYDVKM. CDR3 sequence (DNA): TGTGCCAGCAGTTTGGTACAGGCACCTATTAATGAAAAACTGTTTTTT. Translated: CASSLVQAPINEKLFF.

This chain joins TRBV30 and TRBJ1-3; D gene unclear. The CDR3 loop spans 13 amino acids. Per the germline V gene, CDR1 is GTSNPN and CDR2 is SVGIG (reference sequence). With 5 bases removed from V and 0 bases from J, the gap between germline ends came to 8 bases. The CDR3 region is CAWDSLSGNTIYF. The CDR3, as DNA: TGTGCCTGGGATTCCCTCTCTGGAAACACCATATATTTT.

With respect to this clone: It may be a read error: a sequence one base away is much more abundant. This rearrangement joins TRBV7-2 to TRBJ1-1; D is uncertain. Germline lookup yields CDR1 SGHTA and CDR2 FQGNSA. CDR3 length equals 13 residues. Trimming left V 3 bases short and J 1 base short, with 6 bases between. The CDR3 nucleotides read TGTGCCAGCAGCTTCACCGAGAACACTGAAGCTTTCTTT. Translating it yields CASSFTENTEAFF.

V gene TRBV6-5 combines with J gene TRBJ1-1; D remains unclear. Germline values: CDR1 MNHEY, CDR2 SVGAGI. The CDR3 sequence is 14 residues long. Trimming removed 9 bases at V and 6 bases at J, with 20 bases between. CDR3 sequence: CASFSLGSRSEAFF. The DNA of the CDR3 is TGTGCCAGTTTCAGTCTAGGGTCGCGCTCTGAAGCTTTCTTT.

The gene calls are TRBV6-5 and TRBJ1-1, with unresolved D. Germline V CDR1 and CDR2: MNHEY, SVGAGI. The CDR3 has 13 residues. Deletions cut 7 bases from V and 8 bases from J, with 17 bases between. CDR3 nucleotides: TGTGCCAGCATCCCCCCGGCCACTCGAGAAGCTTTCTTT. Its translation is CASIPPATREAFF.